This TCR beta chain comes out of a study of response to subunit inactivated influenza vaccine. TCRdb passed the RT-PCR reads through MiXCR, listing each CDR3 protein once. This table holds roughly 540,000 distinct CDR3 sequences, less than 25% found once. This clonotype has only one observation. The CDR3 contains 14 residues. Germline values: CDR1 SEHNR, CDR2 FQNEAQ (reference sequence). Trimming took 0 bases from V and 1 from J, leaving 6 bases between them. The same sample was also studied in work on T cells expressing NK-cell markers. In that study: The authors generated TCR beta cDNA through 5'RACE template switching with UMIs. Out of eight donors sequenced, seven tested HCMV-seropositive and the remaining one seronegative. Dominance of the CD3+CD56-NKG2C+ fraction by these clonotypes also held in a handful of donors. The study did not resolve the HCMV specificity of expanded NKG2C+ T cell clones.

The receptor was derived from a middle-aged man who received an inactivated influenza vaccine. J is TRBJ2-5 and V is TRBV7-9; D is unclear. The specimen comprised CD4+ T cells sorted from PBMCs, sampled about 12 days after vaccination. The CDR3 DNA sequence: TGTGCCAGCAGCTTAGCGACGTTCCAAGAGACCCAGTACTTC. This gives the protein CASSLATFQETQYF.